The rows below give T cell receptor beta chains drawn from one sample of a study of regulatory and conventional T cells in RAG deficiency. Generated by immunoSEQ multiplex PCR, the TCRdb table keeps only in-frame clones and is missing some. The data show around 3,500 clones, roughly 92% seen once. These data also featured in a second study, about regulatory T cells.

Sequencing input: CD4+ Tregs sorted from blood. The receptors here all came from a human donor in good health. The CDR3 runs from the conserved cysteine through the conserved F or W. Each record gives: J gene, D gene, V gene, CDR3 DNA, CDR3 protein. D genes are given only for firm matches.

J gene: TRBJ1-6
D gene: .
V gene: TRBV27
CDR3 DNA: TGTGCCAGCAGTTTATACGGGGCCTCACCCCTCCACTTT
CDR3 protein: CASSLYGASPLHF

J gene: TRBJ2-7
D gene: .
V gene: TRBV19
CDR3 DNA: TGTGCCAGTAGTATAGTTTACAGCTCATACGAGCAGTACTTC
CDR3 protein: CASSIVYSSYEQYF

J gene: TRBJ2-5
D gene: TRBD2
V gene: TRBV11-2
CDR3 DNA: TGTGCCAGCAGCCTACTAGCGGGGCAAGAGACCCAGTACTTC
CDR3 protein: CASSLLAGQETQYF

J gene: TRBJ2-3
D gene: TRBD2
V gene: TRBV19
CDR3 DNA: TGTGCCAGTAGTATGACCCGCGGGGGGCAGGTAGATACGCAGTATTTT
CDR3 protein: CASSMTRGGQVDTQYF

J gene: TRBJ1-2
D gene: .
V gene: TRBV12-5
CDR3 DNA: TGTGCTAGTGGTTTATGGGGGAATGGCTACACCTTC
CDR3 protein: CASGLWGNGYTF

J gene: TRBJ1-4
D gene: .
V gene: TRBV28
CDR3 DNA: TGTGCCAGCAGTTCCGACCAAGTAGGCGAGAATGAAAAACTGTTTTTT
CDR3 protein: CASSSDQVGENEKLFF

J gene: TRBJ2-7
D gene: .
V gene: TRBV5-4
CDR3 DNA: TGTGCCAGCAGTTCCGGGAACTACGAGCAGTACTTC
CDR3 protein: CASSSGNYEQYF